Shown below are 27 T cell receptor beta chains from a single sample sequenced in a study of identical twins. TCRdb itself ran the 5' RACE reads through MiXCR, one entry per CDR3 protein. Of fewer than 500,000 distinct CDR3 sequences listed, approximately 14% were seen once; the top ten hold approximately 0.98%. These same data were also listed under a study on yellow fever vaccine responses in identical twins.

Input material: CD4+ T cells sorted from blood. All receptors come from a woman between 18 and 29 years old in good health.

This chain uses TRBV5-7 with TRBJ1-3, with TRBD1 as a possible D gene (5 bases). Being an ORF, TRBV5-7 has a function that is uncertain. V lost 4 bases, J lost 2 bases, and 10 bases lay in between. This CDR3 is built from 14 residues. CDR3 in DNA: TGTGCCAGCAGCCCAGGGTTACCTGGAAACACCATATATTTT. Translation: CASSPGLPGNTIYF.

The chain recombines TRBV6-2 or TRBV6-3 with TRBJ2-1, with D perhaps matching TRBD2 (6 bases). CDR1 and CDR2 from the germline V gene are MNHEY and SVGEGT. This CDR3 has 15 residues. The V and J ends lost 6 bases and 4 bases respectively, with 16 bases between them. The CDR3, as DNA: TGTGCCAGCAGCTCCCCGGGAGCCTTTTACAATGAGCAGTTCTTC. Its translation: CASSSPGAFYNEQFF.

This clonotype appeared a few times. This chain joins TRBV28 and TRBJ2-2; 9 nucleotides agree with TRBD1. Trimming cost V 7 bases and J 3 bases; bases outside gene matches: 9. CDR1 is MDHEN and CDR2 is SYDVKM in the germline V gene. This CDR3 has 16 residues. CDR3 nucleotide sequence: TGTGCCAGCAAGGCCCCGGACAGGGGCGACACCGGGGAGCTGTTTTTT. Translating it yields CASKAPDRGDTGELFF.

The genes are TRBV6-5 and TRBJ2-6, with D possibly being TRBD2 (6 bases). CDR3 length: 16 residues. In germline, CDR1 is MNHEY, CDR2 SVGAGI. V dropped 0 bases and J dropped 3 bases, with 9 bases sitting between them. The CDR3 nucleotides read TGTGCCAGCAGTTACTCGGGGGGATTTGGGGCCAACGTCCTGACTTTC. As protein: CASSYSGGFGANVLTF.

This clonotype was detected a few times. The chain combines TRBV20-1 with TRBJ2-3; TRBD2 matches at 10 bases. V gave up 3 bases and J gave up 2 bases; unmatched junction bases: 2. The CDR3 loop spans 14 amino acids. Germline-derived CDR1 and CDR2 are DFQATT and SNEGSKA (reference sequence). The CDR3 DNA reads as TGCAGTGCTAGGGGGACTAGCGACACAGATACGCAGTATTTT. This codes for CSARGTSDTDTQYF.

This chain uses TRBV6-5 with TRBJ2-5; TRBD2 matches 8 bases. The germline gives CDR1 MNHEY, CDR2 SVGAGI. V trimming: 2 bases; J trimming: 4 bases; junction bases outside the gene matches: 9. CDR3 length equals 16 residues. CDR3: CASSYRPTGGGETQYF. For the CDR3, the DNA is TGTGCCAGCAGTTACAGGCCAACGGGAGGGGGAGAGACCCAGTACTTC.

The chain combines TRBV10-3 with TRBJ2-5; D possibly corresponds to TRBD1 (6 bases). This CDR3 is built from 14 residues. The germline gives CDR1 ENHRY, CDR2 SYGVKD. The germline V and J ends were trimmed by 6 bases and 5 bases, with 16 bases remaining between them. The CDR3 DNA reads TGTGCCATCAGCCCCAGGGGTCTGGGGGAGACCCAGTACTTC. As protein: CAISPRGLGETQYF.

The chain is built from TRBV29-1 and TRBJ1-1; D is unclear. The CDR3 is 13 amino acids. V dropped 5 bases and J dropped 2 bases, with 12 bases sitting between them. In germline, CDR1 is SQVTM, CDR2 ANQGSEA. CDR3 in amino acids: CSVSGRTNTEAFF. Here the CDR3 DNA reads TGCAGCGTTAGTGGACGGACCAACACTGAAGCTTTCTTT.

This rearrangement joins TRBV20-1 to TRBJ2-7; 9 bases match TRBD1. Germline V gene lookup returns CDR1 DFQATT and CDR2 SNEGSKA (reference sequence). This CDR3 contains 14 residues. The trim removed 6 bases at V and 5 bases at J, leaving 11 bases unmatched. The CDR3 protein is CSAGGGTGKNEQYF. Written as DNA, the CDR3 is TGCAGTGCGGGTGGCGGGACAGGGAAGAACGAGCAGTACTTC.

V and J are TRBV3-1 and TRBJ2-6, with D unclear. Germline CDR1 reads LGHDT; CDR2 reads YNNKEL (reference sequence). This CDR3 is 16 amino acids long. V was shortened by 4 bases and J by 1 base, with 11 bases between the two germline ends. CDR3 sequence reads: CASSRRFFSGANVLTF. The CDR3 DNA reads TGTGCCAGCAGCCGTAGATTTTTTTCTGGGGCCAACGTCCTGACTTTC.

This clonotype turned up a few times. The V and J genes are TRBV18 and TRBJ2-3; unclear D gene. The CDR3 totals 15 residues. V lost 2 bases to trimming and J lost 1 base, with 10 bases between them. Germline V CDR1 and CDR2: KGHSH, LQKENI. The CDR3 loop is CASSPAAGGTDTQYF. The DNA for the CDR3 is TGTGCCAGCTCACCAGCGGCAGGAGGCACAGATACGCAGTATTTT.

CDR3 sequence (DNA): TGTGCCAGCAGACTAGCCTCTAGCGGGGGCGTCTACGAGCAGTACTTC. Residues: CASRLASSGGVYEQYF. J is TRBJ2-7 and V is TRBV6-1; TRBD2 matches at 10 bases. Germline trimming cut 6 bases from V and 3 bases from J; bases unmatched to any gene: 11. Germline V CDR1 and CDR2: MNHNS, SASEGT. This CDR3 has 16 amino acids.

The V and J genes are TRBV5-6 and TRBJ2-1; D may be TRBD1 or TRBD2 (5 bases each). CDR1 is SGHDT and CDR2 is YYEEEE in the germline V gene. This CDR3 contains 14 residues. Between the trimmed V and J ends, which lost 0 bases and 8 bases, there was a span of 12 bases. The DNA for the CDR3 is TGTGCCAGCAGCTTGGGGGAGAGGGGCCATGAGCAGTTCTTC. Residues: CASSLGERGHEQFF.

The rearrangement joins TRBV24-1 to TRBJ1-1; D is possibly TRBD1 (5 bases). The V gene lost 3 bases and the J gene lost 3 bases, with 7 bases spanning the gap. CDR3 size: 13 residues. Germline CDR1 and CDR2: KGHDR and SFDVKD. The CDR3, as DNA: TGTGCCACCAGTGATGGGGGTTACACTGAAGCTTTCTTT. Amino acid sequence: CATSDGGYTEAFF.

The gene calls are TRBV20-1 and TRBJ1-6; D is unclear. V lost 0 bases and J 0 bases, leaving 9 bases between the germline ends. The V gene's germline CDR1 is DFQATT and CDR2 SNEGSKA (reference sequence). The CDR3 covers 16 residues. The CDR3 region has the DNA TGCAGTGCTAGAGACATGGGTAGCTCCTATAATTCACCCCTCCACTTT. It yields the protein CSARDMGSSYNSPLHF.

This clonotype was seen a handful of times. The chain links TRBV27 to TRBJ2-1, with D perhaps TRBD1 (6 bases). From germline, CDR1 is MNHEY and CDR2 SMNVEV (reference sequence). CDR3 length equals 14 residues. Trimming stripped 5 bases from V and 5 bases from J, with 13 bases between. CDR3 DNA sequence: TGTGCCAGCAGTCTCCTGGACAGAGACAATGAGCAGTTCTTC. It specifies CASSLLDRDNEQFF.

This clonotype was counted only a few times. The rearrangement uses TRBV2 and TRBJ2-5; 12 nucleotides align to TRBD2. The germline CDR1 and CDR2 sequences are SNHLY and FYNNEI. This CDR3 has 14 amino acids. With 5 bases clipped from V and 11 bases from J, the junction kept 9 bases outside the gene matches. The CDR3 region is CASSPRTSGAHQYF. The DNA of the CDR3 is TGTGCCAGCAGTCCCCGGACTAGCGGGGCCCATCAGTACTTC.

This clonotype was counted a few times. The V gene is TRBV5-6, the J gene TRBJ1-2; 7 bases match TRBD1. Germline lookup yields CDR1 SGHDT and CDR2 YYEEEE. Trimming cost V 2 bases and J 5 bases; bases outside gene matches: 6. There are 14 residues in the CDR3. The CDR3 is CASSLGTVMYGYTF. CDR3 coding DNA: TGTGCCAGCAGCTTAGGGACAGTTATGTATGGCTACACCTTC.

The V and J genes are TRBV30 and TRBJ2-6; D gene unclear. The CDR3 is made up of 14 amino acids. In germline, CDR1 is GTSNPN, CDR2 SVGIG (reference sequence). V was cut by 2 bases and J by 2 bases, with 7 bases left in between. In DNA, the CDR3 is TGTGCCTGGAGTAGCCGGGCTGGGGCCAACGTCCTGACTTTC. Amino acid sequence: CAWSSRAGANVLTF.

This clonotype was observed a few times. CDR3 sequence (DNA): TGTGCCAGCAGCCAACCCTTACTAGCGGGGATCAACAATGAGCAGTTCTTC. Residues: CASSQPLLAGINNEQFF. The V gene is TRBV3-1, the J gene TRBJ2-1; TRBD2 aligns across 10 bases. Germline V CDR1 and CDR2: LGHDT, YNNKEL (reference sequence). The length of the CDR3 is 17 residues. Germline trimming cut 2 bases from V and 5 bases from J; bases unmatched to any gene: 9.

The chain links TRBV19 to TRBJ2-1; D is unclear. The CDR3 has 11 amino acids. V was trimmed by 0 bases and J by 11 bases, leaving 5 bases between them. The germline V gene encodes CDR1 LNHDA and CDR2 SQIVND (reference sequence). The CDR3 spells CASSIESQQFF. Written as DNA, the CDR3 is TGTGCCAGTAGTATAGAATCGCAGCAGTTCTTC.

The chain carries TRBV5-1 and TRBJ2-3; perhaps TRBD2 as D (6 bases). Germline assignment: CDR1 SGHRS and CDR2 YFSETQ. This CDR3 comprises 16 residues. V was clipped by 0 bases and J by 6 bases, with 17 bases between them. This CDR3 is CASSLAAEGPGDTQYF. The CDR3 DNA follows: TGCGCCAGCAGCTTGGCGGCGGAGGGACCCGGTGATACGCAGTATTTT.

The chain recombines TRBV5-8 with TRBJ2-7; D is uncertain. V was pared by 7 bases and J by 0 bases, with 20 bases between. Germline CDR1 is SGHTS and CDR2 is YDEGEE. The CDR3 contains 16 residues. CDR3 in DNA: TGTGCCAGCGAGATACGACAACGCTTATCCTCCTACGAGCAGTACTTC. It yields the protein CASEIRQRLSSYEQYF. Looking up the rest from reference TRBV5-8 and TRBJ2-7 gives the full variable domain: EAGVTQSPTHLIKTRGQQATLRCSPISGHTSVYWYQQALGLGLQFLLWYDEGEERNRGNFPPRFSGRQFPNYSSELNVNALELEDSALYLCASEIRQRLSSYEQYFGPGTRLTVT.

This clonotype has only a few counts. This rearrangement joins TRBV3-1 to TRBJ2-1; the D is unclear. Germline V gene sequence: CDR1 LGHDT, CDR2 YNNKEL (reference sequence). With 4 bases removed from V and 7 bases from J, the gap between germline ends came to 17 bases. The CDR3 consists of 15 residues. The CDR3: CASSPHRPPRNEQFF. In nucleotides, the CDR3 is TGTGCCAGCAGCCCGCACCGACCCCCACGGAATGAGCAGTTCTTC.

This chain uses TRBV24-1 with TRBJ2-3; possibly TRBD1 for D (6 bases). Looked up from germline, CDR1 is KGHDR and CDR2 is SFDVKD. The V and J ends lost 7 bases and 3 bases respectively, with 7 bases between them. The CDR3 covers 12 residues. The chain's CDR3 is CATRQGTDTQYF. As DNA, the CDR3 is TGTGCCACCAGACAGGGAACAGATACGCAGTATTTT.

This CDR3 reads CASSLEGTVSTDTQYF. The CDR3 nucleotides are TGTGCCAGCAGCTTAGAAGGGACAGTAAGCACAGATACGCAGTATTTT. The chain carries TRBV7-2 and TRBJ2-3; 7 bases align to TRBD1. Trimming at V came to 1 base and at J to 0 bases, leaving 4 bases not matched to a gene. The CDR3 is 16 residues long. CDR1 and CDR2 from the germline V gene are SGHTA and FQGNSA. The full variable domain, in which reference TRBV7-2 and TRBJ2-3 provide the parts outside the CDR3, is GAGVSQSPSNKVTEKGKDVELRCDPISGHTALYWYRQSLGQGLEFLIYFQGNSAPDKSGLPSDRFSAERTGGSVSTLTIQRTQQEDSAVYLCASSLEGTVSTDTQYFGPGTRLTVL.

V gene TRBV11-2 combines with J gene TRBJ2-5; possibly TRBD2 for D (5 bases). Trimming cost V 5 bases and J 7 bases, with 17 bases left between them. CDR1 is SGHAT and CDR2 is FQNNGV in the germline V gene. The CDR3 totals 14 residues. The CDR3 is CASSPMTGRGTQYF. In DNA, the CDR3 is TGTGCCAGCAGCCCTATGACGGGTCGGGGGACCCAGTACTTC.